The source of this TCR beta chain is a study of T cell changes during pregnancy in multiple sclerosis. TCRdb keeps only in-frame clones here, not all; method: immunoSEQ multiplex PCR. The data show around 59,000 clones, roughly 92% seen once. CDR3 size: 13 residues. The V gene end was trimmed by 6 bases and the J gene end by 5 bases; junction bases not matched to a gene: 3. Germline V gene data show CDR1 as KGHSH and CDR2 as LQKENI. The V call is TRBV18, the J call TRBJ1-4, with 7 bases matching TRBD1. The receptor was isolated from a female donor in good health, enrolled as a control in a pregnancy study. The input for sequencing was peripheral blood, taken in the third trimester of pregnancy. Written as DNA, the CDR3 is TGTGCCAGCTCGACAGGGAAGAATGAAAAACTGTTTTTT. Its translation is CASSTGKNEKLFF.